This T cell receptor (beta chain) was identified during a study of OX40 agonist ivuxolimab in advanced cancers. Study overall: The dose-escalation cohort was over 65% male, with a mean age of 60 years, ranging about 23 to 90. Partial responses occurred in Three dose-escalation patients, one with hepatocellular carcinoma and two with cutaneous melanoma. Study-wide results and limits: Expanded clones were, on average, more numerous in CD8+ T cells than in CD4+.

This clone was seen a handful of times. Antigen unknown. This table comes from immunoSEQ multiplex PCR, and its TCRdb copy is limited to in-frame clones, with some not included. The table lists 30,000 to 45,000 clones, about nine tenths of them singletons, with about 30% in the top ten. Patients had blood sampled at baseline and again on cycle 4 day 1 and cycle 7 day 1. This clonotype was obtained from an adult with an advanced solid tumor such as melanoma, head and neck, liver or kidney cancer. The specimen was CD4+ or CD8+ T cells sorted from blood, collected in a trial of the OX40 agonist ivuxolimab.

The CDR3 nucleotides are TGTGCCAGTAGTAGAGACAGGGGGTTGACCGGGGAGCTGTTTTTT. This gives the protein CASSRDRGLTGELFF. This sequence joins TRBV19 and TRBJ2-2; 9 positions match TRBD1. Germline V gene data show CDR1 as LNHDA and CDR2 as SQIVND (reference sequence). With V trimmed by 4 bases and J by 5 bases, 5 bases remained unmatched. The CDR3 runs to 15 residues.